A single sample is the source of the 3 T cell receptor beta chains below, sequenced in a study of regulatory T cells in long-lasting Graves disease. Arm-PCR of CDR3 regions and iRepertoire HTBI primers were the basis on which TCR beta libraries were built. TCRdb fed the multiplex PCR reads into MiXCR, producing one record per CDR3 protein. The sample has around 510,000 distinct CDR3 sequences, less than 25% seen once; the top ten hold 7% to 9.5%. Time point here: persistent/refractory GD, antithyroid drugs over 5 years with positive TRAb. RNA isolated from PBMCs was used to make the TCR library. Specimen: peripheral blood mononuclear cells (PBMCs), collected when the disease was refractory, from a patient treated with antithyroid drugs. The source of these receptors is a female donor with Graves disease.

This chain joins TRBV7-2 and TRBJ1-1, with TRBD1 matching 7 bases. This CDR3 contains 15 residues. CDR1 and CDR2 (germline): SGHTA, FQGNSA. J gave up 0 bases and V 3 bases, and 4 bases lay outside the gene matches. The CDR3 protein is CASSFRQGLNTEAFF. As DNA, the CDR3 is TGTGCCAGCAGCTTTCGACAGGGACTGAACACTGAAGCTTTCTTT. Drawing the rest from reference TRBV7-2 and TRBJ1-1, the complete variable domain is GAGVSQSPSNKVTEKGKDVELRCDPISGHTALYWYRQSLGQGLEFLIYFQGNSAPDKSGLPSDRFSAERTGGSVSTLTIQRTQQEDSAVYLCASSFRQGLNTEAFFGQGTRLTVV.

CDR3 DNA sequence: TGCGCCAGCAGCCAAGATTTCGGCGGGAGCTCCTACGAGCAGTACTTC. This codes for CASSQDFGGSSYEQYF. J is TRBJ2-7 and V is TRBV4-1, with 7 positions matching TRBD2. The germline V gene encodes CDR1 MGHRA and CDR2 YSYEKL. CDR3 size: 16 residues. V was clipped by 0 bases and J by 0 bases; unmatched bases: 5.

For this clonotype: This may arise from a read error, as a much more abundant clone is one base away. The V gene is TRBV27, the J gene TRBJ1-2, with TRBD1 matching over 7 bases. Per the germline V gene, CDR1 is MNHEY and CDR2 is SMNVEV (reference sequence). This CDR3 is built from 13 residues. CDR3 in DNA: TGTACCAGCAGTTACAGGGGAGAGTATGGCTACACCTTC. This encodes CTSSYRGEYGYTF.